This T cell receptor (beta chain) was identified during a study of cytomegalovirus exposure and HLA in healthy donors. Study information: The approximately 120 validation repertoires used the same platform as the 650 to 850 first-cohort repertoires, a later analysis reported. Overall study results and limits: The CMV antigen specificity of a few CMV-associated chains was confirmed through in vitro analysis.

Clones were read by immunoSEQ multiplex PCR, and TCRdb kept only the in-frame ones, dropping some. The sample carries about 140,000 clones, almost 85% recorded once. The CDR3 has 15 amino acids. Losses at the gene ends were 4 bases for V and 6 bases for J; bases not matched to a gene: 5. Germline CDR1 reads LGHNA; CDR2 reads YSLEER. This clone is a singleton in its sample. Its antigen is undetermined. The rearrangement uses TRBV4-3 and TRBJ1-4; TRBD1 agrees at 10 bases. The TCR was taken from a young woman in good health and CMV-seronegative. The specimen sequenced was PBMCs. The chain's CDR3 is CASSRLTGGDEKLFF. As DNA, the CDR3 is TGCGCCAGCAGCCGCCTGACAGGGGGCGATGAAAAACTGTTTTTT.